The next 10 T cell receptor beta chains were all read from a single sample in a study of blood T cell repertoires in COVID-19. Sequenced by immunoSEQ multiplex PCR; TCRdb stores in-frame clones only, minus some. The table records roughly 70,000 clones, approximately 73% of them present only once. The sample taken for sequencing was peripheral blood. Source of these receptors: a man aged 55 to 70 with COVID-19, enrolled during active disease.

The CDR3 loop is CASSHRGHDGYTF. DNA of the CDR3: TGTGCCAGCAGCCATAGGGGACACGATGGCTACACCTTC. The gene calls are TRBV3-1 (or the pseudogene TRBV3-2) and TRBJ1-2; possibly TRBD1 for D (6 bases). V was pared by 3 bases and J by 6 bases, with 11 bases between. This CDR3 has 13 amino acids. The V gene's germline CDR1 is LGHDT and CDR2 YNNKEL (reference sequence).

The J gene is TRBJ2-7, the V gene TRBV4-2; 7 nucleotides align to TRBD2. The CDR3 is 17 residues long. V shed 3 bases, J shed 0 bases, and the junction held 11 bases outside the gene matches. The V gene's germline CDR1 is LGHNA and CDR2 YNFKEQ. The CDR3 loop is CASSHTPVTSSSYEQYF. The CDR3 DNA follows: TGTGCCAGCAGCCATACCCCCGTGACTAGCAGCTCCTACGAGCAGTACTTC.

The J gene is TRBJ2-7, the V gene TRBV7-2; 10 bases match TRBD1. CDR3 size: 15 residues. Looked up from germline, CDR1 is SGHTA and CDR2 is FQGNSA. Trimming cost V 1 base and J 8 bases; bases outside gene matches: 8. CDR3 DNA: TGTGCCAGCAGCTTAGGGGGACAGGGGACGGATAAGCAGTACTTC. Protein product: CASSLGGQGTDKQYF. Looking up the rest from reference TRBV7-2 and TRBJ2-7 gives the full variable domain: GAGVSQSPSNKVTEKGKDVELRCDPISGHTALYWYRQSLGQGLEFLIYFQGNSAPDKSGLPSDRFSAERTGGSVSTLTIQRTQQEDSAVYLCASSLGGQGTDKQYFGPGTRLTVT.

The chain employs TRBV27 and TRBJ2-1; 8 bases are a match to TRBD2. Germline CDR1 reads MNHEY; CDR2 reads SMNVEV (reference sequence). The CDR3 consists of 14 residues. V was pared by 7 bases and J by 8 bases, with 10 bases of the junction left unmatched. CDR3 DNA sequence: TGTGCCAGCACTCTGACGGGAGGGTGGGATGAGCAGTTCTTC. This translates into CASTLTGGWDEQFF.

In DNA, the CDR3 is TGTGCCAGCGCGAAAATGGGACAGATTAATGAAAAACTGTTTTTT. Amino acid sequence: CASAKMGQINEKLFF. The J gene is TRBJ1-4, the V gene TRBV11-2; 7 positions agree with TRBD1. The CDR3 runs to 15 residues. Germline V CDR1 and CDR2: SGHAT, FQNNGV. V lost 8 bases to trimming and J lost 4 bases; unmatched junction nucleotides: 10.

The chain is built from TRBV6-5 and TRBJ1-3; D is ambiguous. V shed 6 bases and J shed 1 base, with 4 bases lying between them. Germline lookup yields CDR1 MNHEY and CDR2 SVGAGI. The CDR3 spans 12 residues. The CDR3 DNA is TGTGCCAGCAGGGCATCTGGAAACACCATATATTTT. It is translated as CASRASGNTIYF.

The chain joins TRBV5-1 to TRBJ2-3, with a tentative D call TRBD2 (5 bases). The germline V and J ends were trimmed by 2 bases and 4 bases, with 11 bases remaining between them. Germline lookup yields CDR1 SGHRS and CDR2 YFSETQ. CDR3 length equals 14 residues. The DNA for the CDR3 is TGCGCCAGCAGCTTAGGATCCGGGGCAGATACGCAGTATTTT. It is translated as CASSLGSGADTQYF.

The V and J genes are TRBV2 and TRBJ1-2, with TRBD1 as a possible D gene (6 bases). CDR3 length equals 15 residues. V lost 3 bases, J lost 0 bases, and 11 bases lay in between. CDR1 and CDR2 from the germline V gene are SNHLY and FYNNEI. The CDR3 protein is CASSEHRVTNYGYTF. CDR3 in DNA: TGTGCCAGCAGTGAGCACAGGGTTACTAACTATGGCTACACCTTC.

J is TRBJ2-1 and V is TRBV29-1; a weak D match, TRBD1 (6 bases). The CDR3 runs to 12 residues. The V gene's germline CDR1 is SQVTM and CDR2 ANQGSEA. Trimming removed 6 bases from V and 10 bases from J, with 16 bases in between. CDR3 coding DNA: TGCAGCGTACCGACAGGAGGCTGGGAGCAGTTCTTC. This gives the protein CSVPTGGWEQFF.

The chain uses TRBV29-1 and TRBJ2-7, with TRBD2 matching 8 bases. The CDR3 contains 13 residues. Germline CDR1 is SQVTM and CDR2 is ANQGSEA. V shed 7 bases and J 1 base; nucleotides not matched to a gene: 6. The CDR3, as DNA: TGCAGCGCCTCGCGGGGGGTATCCTACGAGCAGTACTTC. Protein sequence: CSASRGVSYEQYF.